This is a list of T cell receptor beta chains from one sample in a study of regulatory T cells in long-lasting Graves disease. Via MiXCR, TCRdb re-called the multiplex PCR reads, giving one row per CDR3 protein. The repertoire holds around 300,000 distinct CDR3 sequences, with 20% to 25% as singletons. Sequences were derived from peripheral blood mononuclear cells (PBMCs), sampled when the disease was refractory, from a patient treated with antithyroid drugs. All receptors derive from a female donor with Graves disease. Each CDR3 is given with its conserved first and last residue. A D gene is named only where the DNA matches it firmly. Expanded clones get a size class; other rows say once, few or many, or leave the size out.

TRBV20-1,-,many,TRBJ1-4,CSARNSPGEKLFF,TGCAGTGCTAGGAACAGCCCCGGTGAAAAACTGTTTTTT
TRBV18,-,few,TRBJ2-1,CASSPAARQQFF,TGTGCCAGCTCACCCGCCGCTAGACAGCAGTTCTTC
TRBV28,TRBD2,-,TRBJ2-1,CASTPSGLYNEQFF,TGTGCCAGCACCCCTAGCGGGCTATACAATGAGCAGTTCTTC
TRBV20-1,TRBD2,few,TRBJ2-1,CSASFVLAGEPLAQFF,TGCAGTGCTAGCTTCGTCTTAGCGGGAGAACCCCTCGCGCAGTTCTTC
TRBV30,TRBD2,-,TRBJ2-7,CAWSSSGPYEQYF,TGTGCCTGGAGTTCTAGCGGCCCCTACGAGCAGTACTTC
TRBV10-1,-,many,TRBJ1-1,CASSESGGRAAEAFF,TGCGCCAGCAGTGAGTCTGGGGGCAGGGCGGCTGAAGCTTTCTTT
TRBV28,-,many,TRBJ2-7,CASSFPYYEPSYEQYF,TGTGCCAGCAGTTTCCCCTACTACGAACCCTCCTACGAGCAGTACTTC
TRBV20-1,-,-,TRBJ1-5,CSARGPGDGNQPQHF,TGCAGTGCTAGAGGTCCGGGGGATGGGAATCAGCCCCAGCATTTT
TRBV6-2/TRBV6-3,-,-,TRBJ1-2,CASSYSQDGYTF,TGTGCCAGCAGTTACTCGCAAGATGGCTACACCTTC
TRBV7-9,-,few,TRBJ2-2,CASSLVAVLTGELFF,TGTGCCAGCAGCTTAGTTGCGGTTCTCACCGGGGAGCTGTTTTTT
TRBV5-1,TRBD2,-,TRBJ2-7,CASSLVSGSVHEQYF,TGCGCCAGCAGCTTGGTGAGCGGGAGTGTCCACGAGCAGTACTTC
TRBV7-9,-,many,TRBJ1-4,CASSAPRTKELFF,TGTGCCAGCAGCGCGCCCAGGACTAAGGAACTGTTTTTT
TRBV12-3/TRBV12-4,-,-,TRBJ2-1,CASSPGVQEQFF,TGTGCCAGCAGCCCAGGGGTGCAAGAGCAGTTCTTC
TRBV7-2,-,few,TRBJ2-1,CASSPHTGYNEQFF,TGTGCCAGCAGCCCCCATACAGGTTACAATGAGCAGTTCTTC
TRBV19,-,-,TRBJ2-5,CASSIGRTQYF,TGTGCCAGTAGTATTGGTCGGACCCAGTACTTC
TRBV6-1,-,many,TRBJ1-2,CASSEGVDGGYTF,TGTGCCAGCAGTGAAGGGGTCGACGGTGGCTACACCTTC
TRBV6-1,-,-,TRBJ1-5,CASSADLRNQPQHF,TGTGCCAGCAGCGCGGACCTCCGCAATCAGCCCCAGCATTTT
TRBV19,-,-,TRBJ1-5,CASSNPDGSNQPQHF,TGTGCCAGTAGTAACCCGGACGGGAGCAATCAGCCCCAGCATTTT
TRBV10-2,TRBD1,-,TRBJ2-5,CASSPNSGGATQYF,TGCGCCAGCAGCCCCAACTCAGGGGGAGCGACCCAGTACTTC
TRBV6-2/TRBV6-3,-,many,TRBJ2-7,CASSRESYEQYF,TGTGCCAGCTCCAGGGAATCCTACGAGCAGTACTTC
TRBV24-1,-,-,TRBJ2-7,CATSRDNPYEQYF,TGTGCCACCTCCCGGGACAACCCCTACGAGCAGTACTTC
TRBV27,TRBD2,many,TRBJ2-7,CASRTRTSGSYEQYF,TGTGCCAGCAGAACGAGGACTAGCGGGAGCTACGAGCAGTACTTC
TRBV7-9,-,-,TRBJ2-5,CASSSEEETQYF,TGTGCCAGCAGCTCCGAAGAAGAGACCCAGTACTTC
TRBV28,-,-,TRBJ1-2,CASSSPTLGYTF,TGTGCCAGCAGCTCTCCCACACTTGGCTACACCTTC
TRBV11-2,TRBD2,few,TRBJ2-1,CASRSSGRYNEQFF,TGTGCCAGCAGGTCTAGCGGGAGGTACAATGAGCAGTTCTTC
TRBV7-9,-,many,TRBJ2-5,CASSHPSQETQYF,TGTGCCAGCAGCCACCCCTCGCAAGAGACCCAGTACTTC
TRBV12-3/TRBV12-4,-,many,TRBJ2-7,CASSPLPESYEQYF,TGTGCCAGCAGTCCCCTCCCTGAGAGTTACGAGCAGTACTTC
TRBV7-2,-,many,TRBJ2-5,CASSLVGTQTQETQYF,TGTGCCAGCAGCTTAGTAGGTACACAAACCCAAGAGACCCAGTACTTC
TRBV3-1,TRBD2,many,TRBJ2-5,CASSQEPPWTSGETQYF,TGTGCCAGCAGCCAAGAACCCCCGTGGACTAGCGGAGAGACCCAGTACTTC
TRBV30,TRBD1,few,TRBJ1-5,CAWSSTGDQPQHF,TGTGCCTGGAGTTCGACAGGGGATCAGCCCCAGCATTTT
TRBV5-5,-,-,TRBJ2-3,CASSFVWDTDTQYF,TGTGCCAGCAGCTTCGTGTGGGACACAGATACGCAGTATTTT
TRBV2,-,many,TRBJ2-2,CASRGDGLTGELFF,TGTGCCAGCAGGGGGGACGGACTAACCGGGGAGCTGTTTTTT
TRBV2,-,many,TRBJ2-2,CASSLYSTNTGELFF,TGTGCCAGCTCGCTCTACTCCACGAACACCGGGGAGCTGTTTTTT
TRBV7-2,-,many,TRBJ1-1,CASSPHRDTEAFF,TGTGCCAGCAGCCCGCACAGGGACACTGAAGCTTTCTTT
TRBV15,-,-,TRBJ2-5,CATSREDRETQYF,TGTGCCACCAGCAGAGAAGATCGGGAGACCCAGTACTTC
TRBV7-2,-,-,TRBJ2-2,CASSSAGLANTGELFF,TGTGCCAGCAGCTCCGCGGGACTCGCGAACACCGGGGAGCTGTTTTTT
TRBV7-2,-,many,TRBJ2-5,CASSLDGRAETQYF,TGTGCCAGCAGCTTAGATGGACGGGCGGAGACCCAGTACTTC